This T cell receptor beta chain was identified during a study of blood T cell repertoires in COVID-19. About the study: Some COVID-19 samples were acute and others convalescent; all came from the United States, Italy and Spain. PBMCs, B-cell-depleted T cells, or T cells provided the cDNA or gDNA that made up the material.

As handled by the study authors: The assay estimated nucleated cells by amplifying reference gene primers. Repertoires were generated with immunoSEQ multiplex PCR, while TCRdb's copy carries only in-frame clones and drops some. V and J calls and clone size follow that table, whereas D and trimming were derived from the DNA. This table has just over 250,000 clones, approximately 89% appearing once. This CDR3 has 18 amino acids. V gave up 0 bases and J gave up 1 base; unmatched junction bases: 3. Germline lookup yields CDR1 SGHTS and CDR2 YDEGEE. The rearrangement links TRBV5-8 to TRBJ2-2; 13 nucleotides align to TRBD2. The specimen was peripheral blood. This TCR derives from a man in his forties who had recovered from COVID-19. CDR3 sequence (DNA): TGTGCCAGCAGCTTGGGGACTAGCGGGGGCATGAACACCGGGGAGCTGTTTTTT. It is translated as CASSLGTSGGMNTGELFF.